This TCR beta chain was identified during a study of cytomegalovirus exposure and HLA in healthy donors (dated by TCRdb to between 2016 and 2019). Regarding the study in general: The 500 to 800 repertoires of the first cohort and the 120 validation repertoires were produced on the same platform, according to a later analysis. The aim of the study was to test whether cataloging public T cell receptors could identify signatures of past pathogen exposure. Besides the first cohort of some 670 subjects, a separate validation cohort made up of roughly 120 different subjects was used. To predict cytomegalovirus infection status, the study brought together high-throughput TCR immunosequencing, statistical association of individual TCRs with disease status, and machine learning.

Results and caveats for the whole study, not just this receptor: While some public TCRs were present in many individuals, most TCR sequences turned up only very rarely across donors. A later analysis lacked HLA typing for the validation cohort, so it scored co-occurrence in that cohort across all 120 repertoires. In vitro tests confirmed that a few of the cytomegalovirus-associated TCR beta chains recognize cytomegalovirus antigens. In both the original and validation cohorts, the classifier was reported to diagnose cytomegalovirus status with high specificity and sensitivity. The study gave a list of some 150 TCR beta chains associated with cytomegalovirus. Of the cluster scores, 85% to 95% were above 0 in a later analysis, which found that TCRs clustered in the first cohort also tended to co-occur in the roughly 130 validation repertoires. According to the authors, the approach could potentially be generalized to other disease states and immunological phenotypes.

Separate from the approximately 700-subject first cohort, the validation cohort of over 90 subjects was the group to which the donors belonged. CDR3 length: 15 amino acids, cysteine to phenylalanine. Of the read, only the CDR3 DNA is kept; its 45 bases are in frame from base 1. The germline V gene gives CDR1 as SGDLS and CDR2 as YYNGEE. The germline V end is reduced by 2 bases and the J end by 5 bases; junction bases left unmatched: 6. Library preparation used the immunoSEQ multiplex PCR assay. As for the authors' bioinformatics: A statistical classification framework was developed to diagnose cytomegalovirus status using the catalog of TCR beta chain sequences. TCRdb provides this immuneACCESS table in a form limited to in-frame rearrangements. Some clones are lacking; in checked studies, under half of them reflect an unresolved V gene, and why the rest are absent is not known. Clone size and V and J calls were adopted from that table, with D and trimming inferred from the DNA. Here the sample has 200,000 or so clones; 75% to 95% occur a single time. The top ten clones comprise 0.8% to 1.2% of the sample.

On this clone itself: It has no known antigen specificity. Nothing much larger sits one base from this clone, and base qualities are not available.

The sequence was obtained from a woman aged 18-29 years in good health and CMV-seronegative. Material for sequencing was PBMCs. The sequence is built from TRBV9 and TRBJ1-4, and 7 junctional nucleotides match TRBD1. The encoded CDR3 is CASSVRTGENEKLFF. In nucleotides, the sequence is TGTGCCAGCAGCGTTAGAACAGGGGAGAATGAAAAACTGTTTTTT.